This TCR beta chain was retrieved from a study of blood T cells in healthy people across ages. The authors ran a second PCR of about 7 to 12 cycles using a sample-barcoded 5' primer and a J-beta primer mix. MiXCR, run by TCRdb on the 5' RACE reads, gives a single entry per CDR3 protein. This sample yields 790,000 or so distinct CDR3 sequences, of which about 42% are seen a single time; around a sixth belongs to the top ten. CDR3 length equals 14 residues. Trimming took off 6 bases at V and 4 bases at J, with 13 bases between the two ends. This clonotype was obtained from an older man in good health. This chain links TRBV12-3 or TRBV12-4 with TRBJ2-1; D perhaps matches TRBD1 (6 bases). Sequenced input: blood. For the CDR3, the DNA is TGTGCCAGCAGGAGTGCAGGGGAGTACAATGAGCAGTTCTTC. It specifies CASRSAGEYNEQFF.